These 25 T cell receptor beta chains share one sample of origin, sequenced in a study of T-cell memory formation after mild COVID-19. TCRdb reanalysed the 5' RACE reads using MiXCR and keeps one entry per CDR3 protein. The sample yields 30,000 to 35,000 distinct CDR3 sequences, 21% seen once. Input material: PBMCs or a T cell subset sorted from them (not recorded which). The source of these receptors is an adult who had mild COVID-19 (a few samples of this study predate the infection). Cell type and time point are not known.

This clonotype was observed a handful of times. V and J are TRBV18 and TRBJ2-7, with 10 bases that match TRBD1. The CDR3 covers 15 residues. The V segment lost 6 bases and the J segment 4 bases; nucleotides outside the gene matches: 9. Germline values: CDR1 KGHSH, CDR2 LQKENI. The CDR3 reads CASSTTGTGAYEQYF. The CDR3 DNA reads as TGTGCCAGCTCGACTACCGGGACAGGGGCATACGAGCAGTACTTC.

This clonotype was observed at least ten times. This rearrangement joins TRBV7-8 to TRBJ2-1, with 11 bases identical to TRBD2. The CDR3 is 16 residues long. V dropped 6 bases and J dropped 4; count of bases not matched to a gene: 8. Germline loops: CDR1 SGHVS, CDR2 FQNEAQ. Here the CDR3 reads CASRPLSGRGYNEQFF. CDR3 in DNA: TGTGCCAGCAGACCCCTTAGCGGGAGGGGGTACAATGAGCAGTTCTTC.

Concerning this clonotype: Compared with germline, one end of the junction differs, possibly owing to a read error. The rearrangement links TRBV3-1 to TRBJ2-1; no definite D call. Germline CDR1 LGHDT, CDR2 YNNKEL (reference sequence). The CDR3 has 15 residues. Here the CDR3 DNA reads TGTGCCAGCAGCATACTCCTTAGCTCCTACACTGAGCAGTTCTTC. This sequence encodes CASSILLSSYTEQFF.

This clonotype was recorded a few times. This sequence joins TRBV19 and TRBJ2-2, with D tentatively TRBD2 (6 bases). Germline V gene sequence: CDR1 LNHDA, CDR2 SQIVND (reference sequence). Trimming left V 5 bases short and J 7 bases short, with 17 bases between. The CDR3 covers 15 residues. CDR3 loop: CASSPGTFLLGELFF. The CDR3, as DNA: TGTGCCAGTAGTCCCGGGACTTTCTTACTCGGGGAGCTGTTTTTT.

This clonotype has at least ten counts. This chain connects TRBV6-5 to TRBJ2-3; no reliable D call. The CDR3 extends over 11 amino acids. Germline CDR1 reads MNHEY; CDR2 reads SVGAGI. Trimming removed 5 bases from V and 5 bases from J, with 5 bases in between. CDR3 protein: CASSRLDTQYF. The DNA of the CDR3 is TGTGCCAGCAGTCGGCTAGATACGCAGTATTTT.

The V gene is TRBV2, the J gene TRBJ1-1; a weak D match, TRBD1 (6 bases). Germline CDR1 reads SNHLY; CDR2 reads FYNNEI. The germline V and J ends were trimmed by 3 bases and 6 bases, with 14 bases remaining between them. There are 14 residues in the CDR3. CDR3 region: CASSDLGGYSEAFF. The CDR3 nucleotides read TGTGCCAGCAGTGACCTAGGGGGGTACTCTGAAGCTTTCTTT.

This clonotype came up many times. This chain connects TRBV24-1 to TRBJ2-2; D might be TRBD1 (6 bases). With 5 bases removed from V and 1 base from J, the gap between germline ends came to 10 bases. The CDR3 consists of 15 residues. The germline V gene has CDR1 KGHDR and CDR2 SFDVKD. CDR3 sequence: CATSGPGQNTGELFF. Here the CDR3 DNA reads TGTGCCACCAGTGGACCGGGACAGAACACCGGGGAGCTGTTTTTT.

V and J are TRBV11-2 and TRBJ2-3; D ambiguous. CDR1 is SGHAT, CDR2 FQNNGV, per germline. The CDR3 has 14 amino acids. V lost 1 base, J lost 5 bases, and 10 bases lay in between. CDR3 DNA sequence: TGTGCCAGCAGCTTAGCGTCGCCTAAAGATACGCAGTATTTT. Translating gives CASSLASPKDTQYF. The full variable domain, its missing parts supplied by reference TRBV11-2 and TRBJ2-3, is EAGVAQSPRYKIIEKRQSVAFWCNPISGHATLYWYQQILGQGPKLLIQFQNNGVVDDSQLPKDRFSAERLKGVDSTLKIQPAKLEDSAVYLCASSLASPKDTQYFGPGTRLTVL.

The chain links TRBV15 to TRBJ1-6; D ambiguous. The V gene lost 4 bases and the J gene lost 7 bases, with 8 bases spanning the gap. In germline, CDR1 is LNHNV, CDR2 YYDKDF (reference sequence). This CDR3 comprises 13 residues. DNA for the CDR3: TGTGCCACCAGCAATACTCCGAATTCACCCCTCCACTTT. It translates to CATSNTPNSPLHF.

This clonotype was observed once. The V call is TRBV25-1, the J call TRBJ1-2; D is unclear. This CDR3 is built from 13 residues. Trimming cost V 3 bases and J 5 bases, with 10 bases left between them. Germline V gene lookup returns CDR1 MGHDK and CDR2 SYGVNS. CDR3 sequence (DNA): TGTGCCAGCAGTGACCACGGACGTTATGGCTACACCTTC. Translating gives CASSDHGRYGYTF.

This clonotype was counted at least ten times. V usage is TRBV2 and J usage is TRBJ2-3; 7 nucleotides line up with TRBD2. Germline assignment: CDR1 SNHLY and CDR2 FYNNEI. The CDR3 consists of 15 residues. Losses at the gene ends were 6 bases for V and 4 bases for J; bases not matched to a gene: 10. CDR3 region: CASSPGLTGADTQYF. DNA of the CDR3: TGTGCCAGCAGCCCGGGACTAACGGGGGCAGATACGCAGTATTTT. The variable domain in full, with the rest retrieved from reference TRBV2 and TRBJ2-3, is EPEVTQTPSHQVTQMGQEVILRCVPISNHLYFYWYRQILGQKVEFLVSFYNNEISEKSEIFDDQFSVERPDGSNFTLKIRSTKLEDSAMYFCASSPGLTGADTQYFGPGTRLTVL.

This clonotype has ten or more counts. The V gene is TRBV5-1, the J gene TRBJ2-5; 12 nucleotides match TRBD2. From germline, CDR1 is SGHRS and CDR2 YFSETQ. The CDR3 runs to 16 residues. V was pared by 3 bases and J by 2 bases, with 5 bases of the junction left unmatched. CDR3: CASSSGLAGFQETQYF. Here the CDR3 DNA reads TGCGCCAGCAGCTCGGGACTAGCGGGTTTTCAAGAGACCCAGTACTTC.

This clonotype was detected many times. V gene TRBV19 combines with J gene TRBJ2-7; TRBD1 or TRBD2 may be the D gene (5 bases each). The germline V gene encodes CDR1 LNHDA and CDR2 SQIVND (reference sequence). V lost 6 bases, J lost 0 bases, and 15 bases lay in between. This CDR3 is 15 amino acids long. The DNA of the CDR3 is TGTGCCAGTAGAGGTCGGGCAGGGAGCTCCTACGAGCAGTACTTC. Translating gives CASRGRAGSSYEQYF.

This clonotype was observed many times. The rearrangement uses TRBV6-5 and TRBJ1-4; 7 bases fit TRBD1. Germline loops: CDR1 MNHEY, CDR2 SVGAGI. The CDR3 covers 14 residues. V shed 5 bases and J 7 bases; nucleotides not matched to a gene: 7. Written as DNA, the CDR3 is TGTGCCAGCAGTCGGGACAGACGGTTTGAAAAACTGTTTTTT. Translated: CASSRDRRFEKLFF.

This clonotype was counted ten times or more. The J gene is TRBJ2-1, the V gene TRBV12-3 or TRBV12-4, with 7 bases aligning to TRBD2. V shed 6 bases, J shed 3 bases, and the junction held 8 bases outside the gene matches. CDR3 length: 15 amino acids. The CDR3 sequence: CASSPTGGNYNEQFF. DNA of the CDR3: TGTGCCAGCAGCCCGACCGGGGGGAACTACAATGAGCAGTTCTTC.

This clonotype was counted many times. The chain employs TRBV3-1 and TRBJ1-1; 12 bases are a match to TRBD1. The V segment lost 3 bases and the J segment 4 bases; nucleotides outside the gene matches: 9. CDR1 and CDR2 (germline): LGHDT, YNNKEL (reference sequence). CDR3 size: 17 residues. The CDR3 loop is CASSHRGTGGLSTEAFF. Here the CDR3 DNA reads TGTGCCAGCAGCCACAGGGGGACAGGGGGCTTGAGCACTGAAGCTTTCTTT.

This clonotype was seen many times. Relative to the germline gene, one junction end is altered; a read error may explain this. This sequence joins TRBV20-1 and TRBJ1-5; D gene unclear. The CDR3 spans 14 residues. CDR1 DFQATT and CDR2 SNEGSKA come from the germline V gene (reference sequence). CDR3 sequence (DNA): TGCAGCGCTAGCCGTGGGATTGGCAATCAGCCCCAGCATTTT. It yields the protein CSASRGIGNQPQHF.

This clonotype was seen ten or more times. The rearrangement uses TRBV7-2 and TRBJ1-2; no firm D call. Germline-derived CDR1 and CDR2 are SGHTA and FQGNSA. This CDR3 is 13 amino acids long. The V and J ends lost 5 bases and 5 bases respectively, with 12 bases between them. CDR3 region: CASSISSGYGYTF. The CDR3 DNA sequence: TGTGCCAGCAGCATCAGTTCTGGTTATGGCTACACCTTC. Full variable domain (rest looked up from reference TRBV7-2 and TRBJ1-2): GAGVSQSPSNKVTEKGKDVELRCDPISGHTALYWYRQSLGQGLEFLIYFQGNSAPDKSGLPSDRFSAERTGGSVSTLTIQRTQQEDSAVYLCASSISSGYGYTFGSGTRLTVV.

This clonotype came up many times. V and J are TRBV5-1 and TRBJ2-2; maybe TRBD1 (5 bases). The CDR3 runs to 15 residues. Trimming stripped 1 base from V and 4 bases from J, with 11 bases between. The germline V gene has CDR1 SGHRS and CDR2 YFSETQ. The CDR3 DNA reads TGCGCCAGCAGCTTGAGTCAGGGCGGCACCGGGGAGCTGTTTTTT. Protein: CASSLSQGGTGELFF.

This clonotype was seen many times. The chain employs TRBV5-1 and TRBJ2-2; 7 positions agree with TRBD1. V shed 0 bases and J 4 bases; nucleotides not matched to a gene: 9. The CDR3 sequence is 17 residues long. CDR1 and CDR2 from the germline V gene are SGHRS and YFSETQ. The CDR3 nucleotides are TGCGCCAGCAGCTTGGAGAGGGGGCGTATTGGCACCGGGGAGCTGTTTTTT. It yields the protein CASSLERGRIGTGELFF.

V usage is TRBV11-2 and J usage is TRBJ2-1, with D possibly matching TRBD1 (7 bases). This CDR3 is 16 amino acids long. From germline, CDR1 is SGHAT and CDR2 FQNNGV. The V gene lost 8 bases and the J gene lost 6 bases, with 23 bases spanning the gap. Here the CDR3 reads CASWGVLRGQSNEQFF. The CDR3 DNA is TGTGCCAGCTGGGGGGTTTTAAGGGGACAGTCCAATGAGCAGTTCTTC.

Many counts were recorded for this clonotype. The chain links TRBV19 to TRBJ1-1, with D possibly TRBD1 on 6 matching bases. V was pared by 1 base and J by 7 bases, with 13 bases between. CDR3 size: 14 residues. Germline V CDR1 and CDR2: LNHDA, SQIVND (reference sequence). The CDR3 loop is CASSIVSGVGEAFF. CDR3 in DNA: TGTGCCAGTAGTATAGTGTCAGGGGTCGGTGAAGCTTTCTTT.

Only a few counts were recorded for this clonotype. The chain combines TRBV24-1 with TRBJ2-1, with TRBD1 matching 7 bases. The CDR3 runs to 15 residues. Germline CDR1 reads KGHDR; CDR2 reads SFDVKD. J gave up 8 bases and V 1 base, and 7 bases lay outside the gene matches. The CDR3 DNA is TGTGCCACCAGTGATTTTAACAGGGGAGAGTATGAGCAGTTCTTC. It is translated as CATSDFNRGEYEQFF.

Many counts were recorded for this clonotype. The J gene is TRBJ1-6, the V gene TRBV10-3; D gene ambiguous. V dropped 10 bases and J dropped 7 bases, with 17 bases sitting between them. This CDR3 has 14 amino acids. In germline, CDR1 is ENHRY, CDR2 SYGVKD. The DNA for the CDR3 is TGTGCCACCAGAGATGGGCTCAAAAATTCACCCCTCCACTTT. As protein: CATRDGLKNSPLHF.

This clonotype has at least ten counts. V is TRBV20-1 and J is TRBJ1-5; 7 nucleotides match TRBD1. The J segment lost 4 bases and the V segment lost 0 bases, leaving 12 bases of the junction unmatched. The CDR3 runs 17 residues. Germline values: CDR1 DFQATT, CDR2 SNEGSKA (reference sequence). The CDR3 DNA reads TGCAGTGCTAGAGAGACTGCAGACAGGGCTCCAAATCAGCCCCAGCATTTT. Its protein product is CSARETADRAPNQPQHF.